The rows below give T cell receptor beta chains drawn from one sample of a study of blood T cell repertoires in COVID-19. Repertoires were generated with immunoSEQ multiplex PCR, while TCRdb's copy carries only in-frame clones and drops some. This table holds tens of thousands of clones, roughly four fifths found once. Sequenced sample: peripheral blood. These receptors were taken from a human donor with acute or convalescent COVID-19. The donor label of this sample is uncertain. CDR3s include the opening cysteine and the closing phenylalanine or tryptophan. The order of the fields is clone size, CDR3 length, V gene, CDR3 protein. Rows give clone size only sometimes, using once, few, many, or a class for an expanded clone.

clone size: -; CDR3 length: 17; V gene: TRBV4-1; CDR3 protein: CASSRTTGWDGVRELFF
clone size: -; CDR3 length: 14; V gene: TRBV7-2; CDR3 protein: CASSLGTVTQPQHF
clone size: -; CDR3 length: 14; V gene: TRBV5-4; CDR3 protein: CASSLGAPTETQYF
clone size: -; CDR3 length: 11; V gene: TRBV2; CDR3 protein: CARLSSYEQYF
clone size: once; CDR3 length: 15; V gene: TRBV7-2; CDR3 protein: CASSFLQGAGNTIYF
clone size: -; CDR3 length: 13; V gene: TRBV6-5; CDR3 protein: CATKTDSGNTIYF
clone size: -; CDR3 length: 13; V gene: TRBV28; CDR3 protein: CASGREWDQPQHF
clone size: -; CDR3 length: 16; V gene: TRBV10-3; CDR3 protein: CAISEDGSGSTDTQYF
clone size: -; CDR3 length: 14; V gene: TRBV30; CDR3 protein: CAWRGGQNLWGYTF
clone size: -; CDR3 length: 13; V gene: TRBV6-6; CDR3 protein: CASSPDGIYEQYF
clone size: -; CDR3 length: 16; V gene: TRBV7-2; CDR3 protein: CASSPFAGVSTDTQYF
clone size: -; CDR3 length: 15; V gene: TRBV7-9; CDR3 protein: CASSQTRGDGYGYTF
clone size: -; CDR3 length: 12; V gene: TRBV7-9; CDR3 protein: CASSSGGNTIYF
clone size: -; CDR3 length: 14; V gene: TRBV12-5; CDR3 protein: CASGLDDRDGGYTF
clone size: -; CDR3 length: 12; V gene: TRBV11-3; CDR3 protein: CASSTARGPLHF
clone size: -; CDR3 length: 19; V gene: TRBV4-3; CDR3 protein: CASSQARRGSGSYNSPLHF
clone size: -; CDR3 length: 13; V gene: TRBV29-1; CDR3 protein: CSVVYSLNTEAFF
clone size: -; CDR3 length: 15; V gene: TRBV11-3; CDR3 protein: CASSFRLAGVETQYF
clone size: -; CDR3 length: 14; V gene: TRBV6-5; CDR3 protein: CASSYSDRTYGYTF
clone size: -; CDR3 length: 11; V gene: TRBV18; CDR3 protein: CASSPGETQYF
clone size: -; CDR3 length: 13; V gene: TRBV7-9; CDR3 protein: CASSFTGNTEAFF
clone size: -; CDR3 length: 16; V gene: TRBV6-2/TRBV6-3; CDR3 protein: CASSYSGIAGDYEQYF
clone size: few; CDR3 length: 15; V gene: TRBV5-1; CDR3 protein: CASSLGDRAGNTIYF
clone size: -; CDR3 length: 14; V gene: TRBV3-1/TRBV3-2; CDR3 protein: CASSHYGTGPPQFF
clone size: -; CDR3 length: 16; V gene: TRBV7-3; CDR3 protein: CASSPGGGPSTDTQYF
clone size: -; CDR3 length: 15; V gene: TRBV25-1; CDR3 protein: CASSELGQSNSPLHF
clone size: few; CDR3 length: 13; V gene: TRBV11-3; CDR3 protein: CASSPGAVNEQFF
clone size: -; CDR3 length: 14; V gene: TRBV3-1/TRBV3-2; CDR3 protein: CASSLRGAREKLFF
clone size: -; CDR3 length: 15; V gene: TRBV7-9; CDR3 protein: CASSRYGGNDEKLFF
clone size: -; CDR3 length: 13; V gene: TRBV10-3; CDR3 protein: CAIRGEGSDRAFF
clone size: -; CDR3 length: 14; V gene: TRBV7-3; CDR3 protein: CASSLGGVVDTQYF
clone size: -; CDR3 length: 14; V gene: TRBV19; CDR3 protein: CASSMQFSTDTQYF
clone size: -; CDR3 length: 16; V gene: TRBV11-3; CDR3 protein: CASSLDRGGLNTEAFF
clone size: -; CDR3 length: 15; V gene: TRBV6-1; CDR3 protein: CASSEERARTYEQYF
clone size: once; CDR3 length: 14; V gene: TRBV5-4; CDR3 protein: CASSFTQGHTEAFF